This section outlines one T cell receptor beta chain sequence together with its context. Antigen unknown. The sample belongs to a study of T cell responses to AZD1222 COVID-19 vaccine. Study-wide findings and caveats: Nearly half of spike-specific TCRs reportedly target variant regions that are unmutated in the B.1.351 and B.1.1.7 variants. Spike-wide vaccine-associated CD4 TCRs dominated at 160-218 and 743-854. Possibly, clonal diversity was underestimated; donors were largely white British and included more females. No repertoire was sampled before or during the peak T cell response, only after it.

Clones were sequenced by immunoSEQ multiplex PCR, and TCRdb holds only the in-frame ones, with some missing. The profile shows 65,000 to 75,000 clones, 84% of them singletons. The TCR was taken from an adult in good health. The specimen comprised peripheral blood, sampled on day 0 of AZD1222 vaccination.

The CDR3 region has the DNA TGTGCCAGCAGCTTGAGGGCAGGAAACACTGAAGCTTTCTTT. Amino acids: CASSLRAGNTEAFF. The rearrangement uses TRBV5-6 and TRBJ1-1; unclear D gene. Trimming removed 1 base at V and 2 bases at J, with 9 bases between. The CDR3 is made up of 14 amino acids. The germline CDR1 and CDR2 sequences are SGHDT and YYEEEE.